These T cell receptor beta chains were read from a single sample in a study of identical twins. MiXCR, applied by TCRdb to the 5' RACE reads, yields one record per CDR3 protein. The sample lists 700,000 to 950,000 distinct CDR3 sequences, more than 9% occurring once. The same sample was also studied in work on yellow fever vaccine responses in identical twins.

Sequenced: PBMCs. The receptors were gathered from a young woman in good health. CDR3s leave out the opening cysteine and the closing phenylalanine or tryptophan. The order of the fields is V gene, J gene, CDR3 protein.

v_call: TRBV20-1
j_call: TRBJ2-6
cdr3_aa: SARGRTGSGANVLT

v_call: TRBV10-1
j_call: TRBJ2-7
cdr3_aa: ASSEIGGPGMEQY

v_call: TRBV20-1
j_call: TRBJ1-5
cdr3_aa: SARAPLSGTGGLNQPQH

v_call: TRBV20-1
j_call: TRBJ1-1
cdr3_aa: SASPRVEAF

v_call: TRBV20-1
j_call: TRBJ1-2
cdr3_aa: SAPRGNYGYT

v_call: TRBV6-2/TRBV6-3
j_call: TRBJ2-1
cdr3_aa: ASSRGAAPGENEQF

v_call: TRBV7-8
j_call: TRBJ2-7
cdr3_aa: ASSVGLSDYEQY

v_call: TRBV12-3/TRBV12-4
j_call: TRBJ2-6
cdr3_aa: ASGRESGANVLT

v_call: TRBV7-2
j_call: TRBJ2-1
cdr3_aa: ASSRGLAGGIEQF

v_call: TRBV9
j_call: TRBJ1-1
cdr3_aa: ASSVGDGGASDEAF

v_call: TRBV20-1
j_call: TRBJ1-1
cdr3_aa: SPDRVQFGTEAF

v_call: TRBV28
j_call: TRBJ1-2
cdr3_aa: ASSSIRDSDVNYGYT

v_call: TRBV20-1
j_call: TRBJ2-7
cdr3_aa: SASEGLAGTYEQY

v_call: TRBV2
j_call: TRBJ2-6
cdr3_aa: ASSLQAGVGSGANVLT

v_call: TRBV29-1
j_call: TRBJ1-1
cdr3_aa: SVGQPNTEAF

v_call: TRBV28
j_call: TRBJ2-3
cdr3_aa: ASSGQGGDTDTQY

v_call: TRBV20-1
j_call: TRBJ1-5
cdr3_aa: SARPRGGQPQH

v_call: TRBV20-1
j_call: TRBJ2-3
cdr3_aa: SARGGGRADTQY

v_call: TRBV3-1
j_call: TRBJ1-2
cdr3_aa: ASSQNGRRYT

v_call: TRBV3-1
j_call: TRBJ2-3
cdr3_aa: ASSQDFGGSADTQY

v_call: TRBV28
j_call: TRBJ2-3
cdr3_aa: ASGSGTSVYSSTDTQY

v_call: TRBV20-1
j_call: TRBJ2-1
cdr3_aa: SASLAGAHNEQF

v_call: TRBV2
j_call: TRBJ2-7
cdr3_aa: ASSGTLLADTTTRQY

v_call: TRBV28
j_call: TRBJ2-3
cdr3_aa: ASRGQAEDTQY

v_call: TRBV5-6
j_call: TRBJ1-1
cdr3_aa: ASTYGFMNTEAF

v_call: TRBV6-1
j_call: TRBJ2-2
cdr3_aa: AVRGGRSAGELF

v_call: TRBV6-6
j_call: TRBJ1-1
cdr3_aa: ASGGGYTEAF

v_call: TRBV20-1
j_call: TRBJ1-5
cdr3_aa: SAKVRRSNQPQH

v_call: TRBV10-2
j_call: TRBJ2-3
cdr3_aa: ATREPNPIVAGNSTDTQY

v_call: TRBV11-2
j_call: TRBJ2-1
cdr3_aa: ASSPLAGADNEQF

v_call: TRBV4-2
j_call: TRBJ2-2
cdr3_aa: ASSQEGTTGELF

v_call: TRBV19
j_call: TRBJ1-1
cdr3_aa: ASSNRVGNTEAF

v_call: TRBV12-3/TRBV12-4
j_call: TRBJ2-5
cdr3_aa: ASSSILVKGTQY

v_call: TRBV9
j_call: TRBJ2-1
cdr3_aa: ASSVEGGLAGFNEQF

v_call: TRBV7-9
j_call: TRBJ2-1
cdr3_aa: ASSLNTLNEQF

v_call: TRBV7-9
j_call: TRBJ2-2
cdr3_aa: ASSSTTGELF